Following are 2 T cell receptor beta chains from one sample sequenced in a study of a mutant IDH1 vaccine in newly diagnosed glioma. Their target antigens are unknown. Data came from immunoSEQ multiplex PCR; TCRdb stores just in-frame clones and leaves some out. The table records around 53,000 clones, approximately 84% of them present only once. Sample time point: week 47, end of study. Mutant IDH1 20-mer peptide, at 300 ug, made up each vaccine dose, with topical imiquimod. The sample here was PBMCs, taken from a glioma patient whose treatment included an IDH1 peptide vaccine. The receptors were sampled from a woman between 25 and 40 years old with glioma. Some clones in this sample may be carry-over from other donors' samples.

CDR3 DNA: TGTGCCATCAGTGAAACACCGGACACCGGGGAGCTGTTTTTT. Protein sequence: CAISETPDTGELFF. The chain employs TRBV10-3 and TRBJ2-2; no reliable D call. Germline lookup yields CDR1 ENHRY and CDR2 SYGVKD. V lost 3 bases to trimming and J lost 3 bases, with 8 bases between them. The CDR3 is 14 amino acids.

The chain is built from TRBV6-1 and TRBJ1-2, with 8 bases aligning to TRBD1. The junction had 7 bases not matched to a gene; V was cut back by 11 bases and J by 2 bases. This CDR3 spans 13 amino acids. Looked up from germline, CDR1 is MNHNS and CDR2 is SASEGT. The CDR3 protein is CAEGTGPNYGYTF. As DNA, the CDR3 is TGTGCCGAAGGGACAGGCCCGAACTATGGCTACACCTTC.